The 20 T cell receptor beta chains reported below all come from one sample, sequenced in a study of tumor and adjacent non-tumor tissue in lung cancer. Three rounds of nested PCR, following a modified ARM-PCR protocol, produced the TCRbeta library. MiXCR was run by TCRdb on the multiplex PCR reads, yielding one entry per CDR3 protein. The table lists 100,000 to 150,000 distinct CDR3 sequences, 55% to 75% of them singletons. The template was RNA from unsorted bulk tissue. The sample consisted of lung tumor tissue. These receptors were collected from a man younger than 45 with non-small cell lung cancer.

Comments on this clonotype: At one boundary the junction diverges from the germline segment, which might be a read error. This chain connects TRBV6-5 to TRBJ2-7, with a possible D match to TRBD1 (5 bases). Germline CDR1 and CDR2: MNHEY and SVGAGI. This CDR3 has 14 residues. The CDR3 nucleotides read TGTGCCAGCAGATACCGTTATAGGGGATACGAGCAGTATTTC. It encodes CASRYRYRGYEQYF.

This clonotype occurred once. A single base separates this from a much larger clone, so it may be a read error. The conserved phenylalanine or tryptophan is not found at the CDR3 terminus, so this likely reflects a read error. The rearrangement links TRBV20-1 to TRBJ1-3, with D hard to call. V was trimmed by 3 bases and J by 0 bases, leaving 9 bases between them. CDR3 length equals 14 residues. CDR1 and CDR2 (germline): DFQATT, SNEGSKA (reference sequence). The CDR3 nucleotides read TGCAGTGCTAGCACCTTAAGCTCTGGAAACACCATATATCTT. It specifies CSASTLSSGNTIYL.

With respect to this clonotype: The conserved final phenylalanine or tryptophan is absent from the CDR3, which likely points to a read error. The chain has TRBV20-1 and TRBJ1-2; 8 bases fit TRBD1. Germline assignment: CDR1 DFQATT and CDR2 SNEGSKA (reference sequence). J was trimmed by 9 bases and V by 3 bases; bases with no gene match: 9. There are 13 residues in the CDR3. The CDR3 region is CSARDRVGLSYTL. Written as DNA, the CDR3 is TGCAGTGCTAGGGACAGGGTCGGTCTTAGCTACACCCTC.

Points on this clonotype: Since the CDR3 does not end with the conserved phenylalanine or tryptophan, this likely comes from a read error. The rearrangement uses TRBV11-3 and TRBJ2-5; 8 positions match TRBD2. The CDR3 consists of 16 residues. CDR1 SGHNT and CDR2 YENEEA come from the germline V gene. The CDR3 DNA is TGTGCCAGCAGTTTCGGGGGACTAGGGCCGGGAGAGACTCAGTACTCC. Residues: CASSFGGLGPGETQYS.

As concerns this clonotype: This clone may be a read error of a much larger clone one base away. The rearrangement joins TRBV6-5 to TRBJ1-1; possible D gene TRBD1, 6 bases. Germline V gives CDR1 MNHEY, CDR2 SVGAGI. This CDR3 has 16 residues. CDR3 bases: TGTGCCAGCAGTTACTCCGGGGGGGCACGGAGCACTGAACCTTTCTTT. This codes for CASSYSGGARSTEPFF.

About this clonotype itself: The junction departs from germline at one end; a sequencing error may be responsible. The chain joins TRBV9 to TRBJ2-7; 10 bases align to TRBD2. This CDR3 contains 13 residues. Germline loops: CDR1 SGDLS, CDR2 YYNGEE. CDR3: CASSVEPSGGLIF. The DNA of the CDR3 is TGTGCCAGCAGCGTAGAGCCTAGCGGGGGCCTAATCTTC.

This clonotype was seen a handful of times. A much larger clonotype is one base distant, so this may be a read error. The V call is TRBV12-3 or TRBV12-4, the J call TRBJ2-1, with a weak D call TRBD2 (7 bases). The CDR3 is made up of 13 amino acids. CDR3 bases: TGTGCCAGCTTGGGGGAGGGGGGCAATGAGCACTTCTTC. The encoded protein is CASLGEGGNEHFF.

Remarks on this clonotype: It may be a read error: a sequence one base away is much more abundant. The rearrangement links TRBV20-1 to TRBJ1-4; perhaps TRBD1 as D (5 bases). CDR3 size: 15 residues. The V gene lost 6 bases and the J gene lost 4 bases, with 18 bases spanning the gap. In germline, CDR1 is DFQATT, CDR2 SNEGSKA (reference sequence). CDR3 in amino acids: CSATVRTTNNEKLFF. The CDR3 bases are TGCAGTGCCACTGTCCGGACAACTAATAATGAAAAACTGTTTTTT.

Note on this clonotype: Lacking the conserved final phenylalanine or tryptophan, this CDR3 likely reflects a read error. CDR3 DNA: TGTGCCAGTAGCCAAGAGGAAAGCAGGGTAGACGGGGAACTGTTTCTT. Residues: CASSQEESRVDGELFL. This rearrangement joins TRBV4-2 to TRBJ2-2, with D perhaps matching TRBD1 or TRBD2 (5 bases each). The CDR3 loop spans 16 amino acids. Germline V gene data show CDR1 as LGHNA and CDR2 as YNFKEQ.

Turning to this clonotype: The germline gene is not matched at one end of the junction; a read error may be the cause. The rearrangement joins TRBV6-5 to TRBJ1-2; 11 bases align to TRBD1. Germline V gene data show CDR1 as MNHEY and CDR2 as SVGAGI. The CDR3 is made up of 15 amino acids. CDR3 region: CATSYLDRGLYGYTF. The DNA of the CDR3 is TGTGCCACCAGTTACCTGGACAGGGGGCTATATGGCTACACCTTC.

On this clonotype: Given a much more abundant clone one base away, this may be a read error. The V call is TRBV12-3 or TRBV12-4, the J call TRBJ2-5; no firm D call. The CDR3 runs 11 residues. Trimming cost V 7 bases and J 5 bases, with 8 bases left between them. CDR3 sequence: CASIRAETQYF. As DNA, the CDR3 is TGTGCCAGCATCCGCGCGGAGACCCAGTACTTC.

About this clonotype: This may stem from a read error, because a much larger clone lies one nucleotide away. Lacking the conserved final phenylalanine or tryptophan, this CDR3 likely reflects a read error. This sequence joins TRBV12-5 and TRBJ1-5; D unclear. The CDR3 loop spans 13 amino acids. CDR1 is LGHNT, CDR2 FRNRAP, per germline. V lost 1 base to trimming and J lost 3 bases, with 4 bases between them. The CDR3 sequence is CASGLGVNQPQHY. The CDR3 DNA reads TGTGCTAGTGGTTTGGGGGTCAATCAGCCCCAGCATTAT.

Regarding this clonotype: A read error may account for a junction end that differs from germline. This chain joins TRBV12-3 or TRBV12-4 and TRBJ1-2; TRBD1 aligns across 7 bases. The CDR3 spans 11 residues. CDR3: CDSIRGTDYTF. The CDR3, as DNA: TGTGACAGCATTAGGGGGACAGACTACACCTTT.

Regarding this clonotype: A much more abundant neighbour one base away suggests this may be a read error. The chain recombines TRBV29-1 with TRBJ1-3; D not certain. Germline lookup yields CDR1 SQVTM and CDR2 ANQGSEA. There are 12 residues in the CDR3. The CDR3 loop reads CNVGVSGNTIYF. The CDR3 region has the DNA TGCAACGTTGGCGTCTCTGGAAACACCATATATTTT.

The CDR3 DNA is TGTGCCAGCAGTTACAGAGTGGATAGCACAGATACGCAGTATTTT. Translating gives CASSYRVDSTDTQYF. This rearrangement joins TRBV6-6 to TRBJ2-3; D not resolved. The germline V and J ends were trimmed by 2 bases and 0 bases, with 9 bases remaining between them. The V gene's germline CDR1 is MNHNY and CDR2 SVGAGI (reference sequence). CDR3 length equals 15 residues.

Of note for this clonotype: Relative to the germline gene, one junction end is altered; a read error may explain this. The V gene is TRBV20-1, the J gene TRBJ1-6, with 10 positions matching TRBD1. Germline CDR1 is DFQATT and CDR2 is SNEGSKA (reference sequence). This CDR3 region has 16 residues. As DNA, the CDR3 is TGCAATGCTCATGCAACCGGGACAGGGGATAATTCACCCCTCCACTTT. This gives the protein CNAHATGTGDNSPLHF.

Notes on this clonotype: A read error is possible here, since a much larger clone lies one base away. The V and J genes are TRBV6-6 and TRBJ2-1, with a weak D call TRBD1 (6 bases). CDR1 is MNHNY and CDR2 is SVGAGI in the germline V gene (reference sequence). The CDR3 is made up of 14 amino acids. Trimming cost V 4 bases and J 8 bases, with 15 bases left between them. CDR3 nucleotide sequence: TGTGCCAGCAGTTTCCAGGGGAATCAGTATGAGCAGTTCTTC. Protein product: CASSFQGNQYEQFF.

On this clonotype: A clone one base away is much larger, so this may be a read error. V gene TRBV6-1 combines with J gene TRBJ1-4; 8 bases line up with TRBD1. J was trimmed by 1 base and V by 4 bases; bases with no gene match: 8. The CDR3 contains 17 residues. Looked up from germline, CDR1 is MNHNS and CDR2 is SASEGT. The CDR3 loop reads CASSGTGIYVTNEKLFF. CDR3 coding DNA: TGTGCCAGCAGTGGGACAGGGATTTATGTAACTAATGAAAAACTGTTTTTT.

This clonotype has ten or more counts. This chain uses TRBV12-3 or TRBV12-4 with TRBJ2-7; 7 bases match TRBD1. J gave up 5 bases and V 5 bases, and 9 bases lay outside the gene matches. CDR3 size: 14 residues. The CDR3 DNA sequence: TGTGCCAGCAGTCTCAACTATCAGGGGGACGAGCAGTACTTC. Residues: CASSLNYQGDEQYF.

The genes are TRBV29-1 and TRBJ2-1; TRBD1 agrees at 7 bases. The CDR3 extends over 14 amino acids. The germline CDR1 and CDR2 sequences are SQVTM and ANQGSEA. Trimming at V came to 6 bases and at J to 5 bases, leaving 10 bases not matched to a gene. CDR3 DNA: TGCAGCGTACCGAGGCAGGGGGTCGACAATGAGCAGTTCTTC. Its protein product is CSVPRQGVDNEQFF.